The 32 T cell receptor beta chains reported below all come from one sample, sequenced in a study of T cell responses to AZD1222 COVID-19 vaccine. Libraries were prepared by immunoSEQ multiplex PCR; TCRdb keeps only in-frame clonotypes and omits some of them. The table lists some 96,000 clones, approximately 90% of them singletons. The sample consisted of peripheral blood, taken on day 0 of AZD1222 vaccination. Source of these receptors: an adult in good health.

This clone was recorded only once. The chain links TRBV5-1 to TRBJ1-2; 9 nucleotides align to TRBD1. Germline V gene lookup returns CDR1 SGHRS and CDR2 YFSETQ. The CDR3 length is 16 residues. Germline trimming cut 4 bases from V and 4 bases from J; bases unmatched to any gene: 11. The DNA of the CDR3 is TGCGCCAGCAGCCTTGACACAGGGGGCCCCTTCTATGGCTACACCTTC. Translation gives CASSLDTGGPFYGYTF.

The chain carries TRBV25-1 and TRBJ1-2; D is ambiguous. In germline, CDR1 is MGHDK, CDR2 SYGVNS. Trimming took off 1 base at V and 1 base at J, with 7 bases between the two ends. CDR3 length: 14 residues. CDR3 loop: CASSELGFNYGYTF. The CDR3 DNA reads as TGTGCCAGCAGTGAATTAGGATTTAACTATGGCTACACCTTC.

The chain joins TRBV3-1 (or the pseudogene TRBV3-2) to TRBJ2-7; the D gene could be TRBD1 or TRBD2 (7 bases each). Looked up from germline, CDR1 is LGHDT and CDR2 is YNNKEL (reference sequence). The CDR3 is 14 residues long. Trimming took off 4 bases at V and 6 bases at J, with 16 bases between the two ends. The CDR3 nucleotides are TGTGCCAGCAGCCTCCGACAGGGAGGGGCCGAGCAGTACTTC. The encoded protein is CASSLRQGGAEQYF.

V usage is TRBV6-1 and J usage is TRBJ1-5; no firm D call. Trimming took 0 bases from V and 2 from J, leaving 5 bases between them. The CDR3 spans 14 residues. CDR1 and CDR2 (germline): MNHNS, SASEGT. CDR3 protein: CASSEARGNQPQHF. The CDR3 nucleotides read TGTGCCAGCAGTGAAGCAAGGGGCAATCAGCCCCAGCATTTT.

V is TRBV29-1 and J is TRBJ1-1, with a weak D call TRBD1 (6 bases). The V gene lost 4 bases and the J gene lost 5 bases, with 17 bases spanning the gap. Germline CDR1 is SQVTM and CDR2 is ANQGSEA. CDR3 size: 14 residues. The CDR3 region is CSVGDIPERTEAFF. CDR3 coding DNA: TGCAGCGTTGGGGACATTCCTGAGAGGACTGAAGCTTTCTTT.

The V call is TRBV4-3, the J call TRBJ2-1, with 8 bases lining up with TRBD2. The CDR3 loop spans 15 amino acids. Per germline, CDR1 LGHNA and CDR2 YSLEER. V shed 8 bases and J 7 bases; nucleotides not matched to a gene: 13. CDR3 in amino acids: CASCLWLAGGNEQFF. CDR3 DNA sequence: TGCGCCAGCTGCCTCTGGCTAGCGGGTGGAAATGAGCAGTTCTTC.

The rearrangement joins TRBV29-1 to TRBJ1-2; tentative D call: TRBD1 (5 bases). CDR3 size: 13 residues. CDR1 is SQVTM and CDR2 is ANQGSEA in the germline V gene. V gave up 4 bases and J gave up 4 bases, with 13 bases separating them. This chain's CDR3 is CSVVPGRSYGYTF. DNA of the CDR3: TGCAGCGTTGTTCCGGGACGCAGCTATGGCTACACCTTC. The full variable domain, rest sourced from reference TRBV29-1 and TRBJ1-2, is SAVISQKPSRDICQRGTSLTIQCQVDSQVTMMFWYRQQPGQSLTLIATANQGSEATYESGFVIDKFPISRPNLTFSTLTVSNMSPEDSSIYLCSVVPGRSYGYTFGSGTRLTVV.

The genes are TRBV5-1 and TRBJ1-3, with D uncertain. The CDR3 covers 16 residues. Trimming stripped 1 base from V and 0 bases from J, with 11 bases between. CDR1 and CDR2 (germline): SGHRS, YFSETQ. The chain's CDR3 is CASSLQMEGSGNTIYF. CDR3 nucleotide sequence: TGCGCCAGCAGCTTGCAAATGGAGGGCTCTGGAAACACCATATATTTT. The whole variable domain, filled in from reference TRBV5-1 and TRBJ1-3, reads KAGVTQTPRYLIKTRGQQVTLSCSPISGHRSVSWYQQTPGQGLQFLFEYFSETQRNKGNFPGRFSGRQFSNSRSEMNVSTLELGDSALYLCASSLQMEGSGNTIYFGEGSWLTVV.

The chain couples TRBV20-1 to TRBJ1-2; D unclear. This CDR3 region has 11 residues. Looked up from germline, CDR1 is DFQATT and CDR2 is SNEGSKA (reference sequence). Trimming shortened V by 5 bases and J by 4 bases, and 8 bases separated the two germline ends. The CDR3: CSAGVFYGYTF. The DNA for the CDR3 is TGCAGTGCTGGGGTCTTCTATGGCTACACCTTC.

The CDR3 nucleotides are TGTGCCAGCAGCCCCGGACTGATTATGAACACTGAAGCTTTCTTT. Translation: CASSPGLIMNTEAFF. J is TRBJ1-1 and V is TRBV3-1 (or the pseudogene TRBV3-2), with D uncertain. V lost 4 bases and J lost 0, with 12 bases in between. Germline CDR1 and CDR2: LGHDT and YNNKEL (reference sequence). This CDR3 spans 15 amino acids.

This chain connects TRBV10-2 to TRBJ1-5; no reliable D call. Germline V gene sequence: CDR1 WSHSY, CDR2 SAAADI. V dropped 7 bases and J dropped 0 bases, with 4 bases sitting between them. This CDR3 has 12 residues. The CDR3 DNA reads as TGCGCCAGCAAGGATAGCAATCAGCCCCAGCATTTT. Amino acids: CASKDSNQPQHF.

This rearrangement joins TRBV5-1 to TRBJ2-7; 8 bases are shared with TRBD1. Trimming cost V 2 bases and J 6 bases; bases outside gene matches: 10. The germline V gene encodes CDR1 SGHRS and CDR2 YFSETQ. This CDR3 is 15 amino acids long. CDR3 sequence: CASSFSGQGGVEQYF. The CDR3 DNA sequence: TGCGCCAGCAGCTTTAGCGGACAGGGTGGTGTCGAGCAGTACTTC.

The sample holds many counts of this clone. V gene TRBV6-5 combines with J gene TRBJ1-2; no reliable D call. Germline CDR1 and CDR2: MNHEY and SVGAGI. The CDR3 spans 14 residues. With 7 bases removed from V and 4 bases from J, the gap between germline ends came to 16 bases. CDR3 DNA: TGTGCCAGCAACCCTTCGGGCAGAGTCTATGGCTACACCTTC. Encoded protein: CASNPSGRVYGYTF.

The gene calls are TRBV7-9 and TRBJ1-3; no definite D call. CDR1 SEHNR and CDR2 FQNEAQ come from the germline V gene (reference sequence). The CDR3 consists of 15 residues. Between the trimmed V and J ends, which lost 5 bases and 2 bases, there was a span of 13 bases. The CDR3 region is CASSQQSLTGNTIYF. Written as DNA, the CDR3 is TGTGCCAGCAGCCAACAAAGTCTCACTGGAAACACCATATATTTT.

The V gene is TRBV4-1, the J gene TRBJ2-7; 10 bases are a match to TRBD2. CDR1 is MGHRA, CDR2 YSYEKL, per germline. V gave up 1 base and J gave up 0 bases; unmatched junction bases: 9. The CDR3 loop spans 18 amino acids. The CDR3 spells CASSQVLAGDPSSYEQYF. The CDR3 DNA follows: TGCGCCAGCAGCCAAGTCCTAGCGGGGGACCCGAGCTCCTACGAGCAGTACTTC.

The chain has TRBV19 and TRBJ1-5, with TRBD1 identical over 7 bases. This CDR3 contains 15 residues. Trimming removed 6 bases from V and 9 bases from J; junction bases left unmatched: 14. Germline V lookup: CDR1 LNHDA, CDR2 SQIVND (reference sequence). The CDR3 reads CASRETGLRTGPQHF. CDR3 nucleotides: TGTGCCAGTAGAGAGACAGGGTTACGGACCGGGCCCCAGCATTTT.

This sequence joins TRBV10-1 and TRBJ1-1, with D perhaps matching TRBD1 (5 bases). Germline V gene sequence: CDR1 WNHNN, CDR2 SYGVQD (reference sequence). This CDR3 has 13 residues. The V gene lost 5 bases and the J gene lost 8 bases, with 15 bases spanning the gap. CDR3 residues: CASSPLGGTEAFF. The CDR3 nucleotides are TGCGCCAGCAGTCCCCTTGGGGGGACCGAAGCTTTCTTT.

The chain employs TRBV11-3 and TRBJ2-7; D assignment may be TRBD1 or TRBD2 (5 bases each). Deletions cut 3 bases from V and 0 bases from J, with 18 bases between. Germline V CDR1 and CDR2: SGHNT, YENEEA. The length of the CDR3 is 17 residues. This chain's CDR3 is CASSFYPWDGNSYEQYF. The CDR3 nucleotides read TGTGCCAGCAGCTTCTACCCCTGGGACGGAAACTCCTACGAGCAGTACTTC.

The chain uses TRBV11-2 and TRBJ2-5; D is uncertain. Trimming removed 0 bases from V and 1 base from J, with 3 bases in between. The CDR3 runs to 13 residues. Germline CDR1 and CDR2: SGHAT and FQNNGV. DNA for the CDR3: TGTGCCAGCAGCTTAGAAGCCCAAGAGACCCAGTACTTC. Protein sequence: CASSLEAQETQYF.

V gene TRBV5-4 combines with J gene TRBJ1-1; D is ambiguous. V lost 3 bases and J 5 bases, leaving 8 bases between the germline ends. Germline CDR1 and CDR2: SGHNT and YYREEE (reference sequence). The CDR3 is made up of 12 amino acids. The chain's CDR3 is CASSSGGTEAFF. Written as DNA, the CDR3 is TGTGCCAGCAGCTCCGGTGGGACTGAAGCTTTCTTT.

The V gene is TRBV4-3, the J gene TRBJ2-1; no clear D gene. The V end was cut by 4 bases, the J end by 12 bases, with 16 bases between. Per germline, CDR1 LGHNA and CDR2 YSLEER. There are 13 residues in the CDR3. CDR3 residues: CASSRQSDGVQFF. CDR3 nucleotide sequence: TGCGCCAGCAGCCGCCAATCGGACGGCGTGCAGTTCTTC.

V and J are TRBV19 and TRBJ1-1, with TRBD1 as a possible D gene (6 bases). The CDR3 loop spans 17 amino acids. Trimming removed 6 bases at V and 0 bases at J, with 20 bases between. Germline assignment: CDR1 LNHDA and CDR2 SQIVND (reference sequence). The CDR3 spells CASRLTNRVGMNTEAFF. The CDR3 nucleotides are TGTGCCAGTAGGCTAACAAACAGGGTTGGGATGAACACTGAAGCTTTCTTT.

The V call is TRBV7-9, the J call TRBJ2-3; D is undetermined. V lost 0 bases, J lost 4 bases, and 5 bases lay in between. The CDR3 loop spans 13 amino acids. CDR1 and CDR2 (germline): SEHNR, FQNEAQ (reference sequence). CDR3 sequence (DNA): TGTGCCAGCAGCTTAGCAGAGGCAGATACGCAGTATTTT. Its protein is CASSLAEADTQYF.

The chain is built from TRBV12-3 or TRBV12-4 and TRBJ1-3; 7 positions match TRBD1. The CDR3 has 13 amino acids. V lost 5 bases and J lost 7; bases outside the gene matches: 5. The CDR3 loop is CASSQGGWNTIYF. CDR3 coding DNA: TGTGCCAGCAGTCAAGGGGGCTGGAACACCATATATTTT.

Many counts were recorded for this clone. V usage is TRBV13 and J usage is TRBJ2-1; 7 bases align to TRBD2. The junction had 5 bases not matched to a gene; V was cut back by 0 bases and J by 3 bases. Germline V gene sequence: CDR1 PRHDT, CDR2 FYEKMQ (reference sequence). The CDR3 consists of 16 residues. This CDR3 is CASSLGPSGDYNEQFF. The CDR3 DNA follows: TGTGCCAGCAGCTTAGGCCCCAGCGGGGACTACAATGAGCAGTTCTTC. Drawing the rest from reference TRBV13 and TRBJ2-1, the complete variable domain is AAGVIQSPRHLIKEKRETATLKCYPIPRHDTVYWYQQGPGQDPQFLISFYEKMQSDKGSIPDRFSAQQFSDYHSELNMSSLELGDSALYFCASSLGPSGDYNEQFFGPGTRLTVL.

V gene TRBV2 combines with J gene TRBJ1-4; 7 bases match TRBD1. Germline CDR1 reads SNHLY; CDR2 reads FYNNEI. This CDR3 comprises 13 residues. The junction had 5 bases not matched to a gene; V was cut back by 7 bases and J by 6 bases. The CDR3 loop is CASNRDSDEKLFF. CDR3 sequence (DNA): TGTGCCAGCAACCGGGACAGTGATGAAAAACTGTTTTTT.

J is TRBJ2-5 and V is TRBV5-6; D may be TRBD1 or TRBD2 (5 bases each). Germline CDR1 reads SGHDT; CDR2 reads YYEEEE. The CDR3 has 15 residues. V lost 2 bases and J lost 9, with 20 bases in between. The CDR3 DNA reads TGTGCCAGCAGCTTAGGAGACTACGGGACGCAGGCCCAGTACTTC. It encodes CASSLGDYGTQAQYF.

V usage is TRBV27 and J usage is TRBJ1-6, with a weak D call TRBD1 (5 bases). Germline V CDR1 and CDR2: MNHEY, SMNVEV (reference sequence). The CDR3 has 12 amino acids. Trimming cost V 6 bases and J 10 bases, with 10 bases left between them. CDR3 sequence: CASSAEGSPLHF. The CDR3, as DNA: TGTGCCAGCAGCGCCGAGGGGTCACCCCTCCACTTT.

This clone appeared once. V usage is TRBV7-2 and J usage is TRBJ2-6; a weak D match, TRBD2 (6 bases). The CDR3 has 16 residues. Germline CDR1 SGHTA, CDR2 FQGNSA. V lost 0 bases to trimming and J lost 4 bases, with 10 bases between them. The CDR3 loop is CASSLAVGRGANVLTF. The CDR3 nucleotides read TGTGCCAGCAGCTTAGCGGTTGGGAGGGGGGCCAACGTCCTGACTTTC.

This chain connects TRBV7-9 to TRBJ1-2; perhaps TRBD1 as D (5 bases). This CDR3 has 18 residues. CDR1 and CDR2 (germline): SEHNR, FQNEAQ (reference sequence). The V gene lost 4 bases and the J gene lost 0 bases, with 21 bases spanning the gap. CDR3 residues: CASSSTTATLRANYGYTF. CDR3 coding DNA: TGTGCCAGCAGCTCTACGACAGCCACACTACGGGCTAACTATGGCTACACCTTC.

The V call is TRBV11-2, the J call TRBJ2-7; D is perhaps TRBD2 (7 bases). The V gene's germline CDR1 is SGHAT and CDR2 FQNNGV. The CDR3 extends over 13 amino acids. V lost 7 bases to trimming and J lost 3 bases, with 13 bases between them. The DNA of the CDR3 is TGTGCCAGCAAAGGGGGAGGGAGCTACGAGCAGTACTTC. Its protein product is CASKGGGSYEQYF.

This sequence joins TRBV10-2 and TRBJ1-2; the D is unclear. The V end was cut by 6 bases, the J end by 4 bases, with 9 bases between. Germline V gene lookup returns CDR1 WSHSY and CDR2 SAAADI. CDR3 length: 12 residues. CDR3 sequence (DNA): TGCGCCAGCAGGGTAGACTCCTATGGCTACACCTTC. Protein product: CASRVDSYGYTF.